This TCR beta chain was identified in a study of cytomegalovirus exposure and HLA in healthy donors. General study results and limits: TCR beta chains numbering more than 150 were designated cytomegalovirus-associated.

Between the trimmed V and J ends, which lost 5 bases and 0 bases, there was a span of 11 bases. The CDR3 length is 15 residues. Germline-derived CDR1 and CDR2 are SGHAT and FQNNGV. PCR used 60 Vbeta primers and 13 Jbeta primers. Here immunoSEQ multiplex PCR was the method, and the copy in TCRdb shows in-frame clones only, minus some. The sample has approximately 140,000 clones, 84% seen once. Turning to this clone: Its antigen remains unknown.

The sequencing sample was made of PBMCs. This receptor was identified in a man over 45 in good health and CMV-seronegative. The gene calls are TRBV11-2 and TRBJ1-5, with a weak D call TRBD1 (6 bases). CDR3 in amino acids: CASSVNRDSNQPQHF. In nucleotides, the CDR3 is TGTGCCAGCAGCGTCAACAGGGATAGCAATCAGCCCCAGCATTTT.